Following are 8 T cell receptor beta chains from one sample sequenced in a study of T cell responses to AZD1222 COVID-19 vaccine. The repertoire was sequenced with immunoSEQ multiplex PCR; TCRdb's copy has only in-frame clones and lacks some. The data contain approximately 30,000 clones, about 88% of them singletons. This specimen was peripheral blood, taken on day 0 of AZD1222 vaccination. All receptors come from an adult in good health.

The chain has TRBV19 and TRBJ1-6, with D hard to call. The V end lost 0 bases, the J end lost 7 bases, and 13 bases lay between the germline ends. This CDR3 is built from 16 residues. In germline, CDR1 is LNHDA, CDR2 SQIVND (reference sequence). CDR3 coding DNA: TGTGCCAGTAGTATAGATCTACCGGACGGCAATTCACCCCTCCACTTT. It codes for CASSIDLPDGNSPLHF.

The rearrangement links TRBV10-2 to TRBJ2-1, with 14 bases lining up with TRBD2. Germline CDR1 WSHSY, CDR2 SAAADI. The V and J ends lost 8 bases and 9 bases, in that order; junction bases with no gene match: 9. The CDR3 totals 15 residues. CDR3 residues: CASRRLAGGEVEQFF. CDR3 nucleotides: TGCGCCAGCCGCCGACTAGCGGGGGGGGAGGTTGAGCAGTTCTTC.

This clone is classed as medium-sized. The chain couples TRBV9 to TRBJ2-1, with D uncertain. V lost 0 bases to trimming and J lost 9 bases, with 13 bases between them. CDR3 length: 14 amino acids. Germline-derived CDR1 and CDR2 are SGDLS and YYNGEE. The CDR3 loop is CASSVAYHRGEQFF. The CDR3 DNA reads TGTGCCAGCAGCGTAGCTTACCATCGAGGTGAGCAGTTCTTC.

This chain joins TRBV11-2 and TRBJ2-1; the match to TRBD2 covers 11 bases. The CDR3 consists of 15 residues. Trimming cost V 5 bases and J 5 bases; bases outside gene matches: 5. CDR1 is SGHAT, CDR2 FQNNGV, per germline. The CDR3 bases are TGTGCCAGCAGCCGCACTAGCGGGGGAGACAATGAGCAGTTCTTC. Protein: CASSRTSGGDNEQFF.

J is TRBJ2-3 and V is TRBV19; D gene uncertain. V dropped 3 bases and J dropped 3 bases, with 4 bases sitting between them. This CDR3 has 12 amino acids. CDR1 is LNHDA and CDR2 is SQIVND in the germline V gene (reference sequence). CDR3 coding DNA: TGTGCCAGTAGTATGGGGACAGATACGCAGTATTTT. Protein: CASSMGTDTQYF.

This chain joins TRBV27 and TRBJ1-1; D is uncertain. This CDR3 contains 13 residues. Germline V gene lookup returns CDR1 MNHEY and CDR2 SMNVEV (reference sequence). With 6 bases removed from V and 5 bases from J, the gap between germline ends came to 13 bases. The CDR3 nucleotides are TGTGCCAGCAGGGGCACCCTGGGGACTGAAGCTTTCTTT. Protein: CASRGTLGTEAFF.

J is TRBJ1-2 and V is TRBV11-2; D ambiguous. The germline V gene encodes CDR1 SGHAT and CDR2 FQNNGV. The CDR3 has 14 residues. V was shortened by 2 bases and J by 8 bases, with 15 bases between the two germline ends. The CDR3 sequence is CASSLNPELSGYTF. The DNA for the CDR3 is TGTGCCAGCAGCTTAAACCCCGAACTCTCGGGCTACACCTTC.

This clone has only one observation. The chain uses TRBV7-9 and TRBJ1-1; D may be TRBD1 (6 bases). Germline V gene data show CDR1 as SEHNR and CDR2 as FQNEAQ (reference sequence). The CDR3 covers 13 residues. V was shortened by 5 bases and J by 0 bases, with 7 bases between the two germline ends. CDR3 coding DNA: TGTGCCAGCAGCCGGACAGTGAACACTGAAGCTTTCTTT. It translates to CASSRTVNTEAFF. Full variable domain (outside the CDR3, taken from reference TRBV7-9 and TRBJ1-1): DTGVSQNPRHKITKRGQNVTFRCDPISEHNRLYWYRQTLGQGPEFLTYFQNEAQLEKSRLLSDRFSAERPKGSFSTLEIQRTEQGDSAMYLCASSRTVNTEAFFGQGTRLTVV.